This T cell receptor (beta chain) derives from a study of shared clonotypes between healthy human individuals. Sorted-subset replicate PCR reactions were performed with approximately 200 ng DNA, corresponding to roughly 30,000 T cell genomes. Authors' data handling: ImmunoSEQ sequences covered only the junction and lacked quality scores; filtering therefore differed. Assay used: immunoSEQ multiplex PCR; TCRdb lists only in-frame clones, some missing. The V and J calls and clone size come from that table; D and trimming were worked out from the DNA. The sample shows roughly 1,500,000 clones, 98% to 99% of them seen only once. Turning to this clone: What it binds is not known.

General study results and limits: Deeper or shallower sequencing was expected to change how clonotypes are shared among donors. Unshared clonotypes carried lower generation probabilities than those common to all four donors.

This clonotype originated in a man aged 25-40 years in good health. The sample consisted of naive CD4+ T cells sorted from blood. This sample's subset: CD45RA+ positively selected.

The CDR3, as DNA: TGTGCCAGTAGTCGGACCGGTTATGGCTACACCTTC. It encodes CASSRTGYGYTF. The chain joins TRBV19 to TRBJ1-2; D call uncertain. Trimming shortened V by 5 bases and J by 5 bases, and 9 bases separated the two germline ends. The CDR3 contains 12 residues. Per germline, CDR1 LNHDA and CDR2 SQIVND (reference sequence).